The rows below give T cell receptor beta chains drawn from one sample of a study of blood T cells in healthy people across ages. TCRdb analysed the 5' RACE reads with MiXCR anew, one entry per CDR3 protein. The table includes around 780,000 distinct CDR3 sequences, roughly 24% detected once. These data also formed part of another study, on T cells of mothers and their children.

The sequenced sample was blood. These receptors all stem from a boy between 10 and 17 years old in good health. The CDR3 runs from the conserved cysteine through the conserved F or W. The D gene is left open where the match is weak. Part of the rows lack a size; the others show once, few, many or a class for expanded clones.

>.|.|TRBJ2-1|TRBV20-1
CSARAPVDSRNEQFF
TGCAGTGCTAGAGCCCCGGTGGATAGTCGCAATGAGCAGTTCTTC
>many|TRBD1|TRBJ2-4|TRBV3-1
CASSQFRDSLAKNIQYF
TGTGCCAGCAGCCAATTCCGGGACAGCCTAGCCAAAAACATTCAGTACTTC
>.|TRBD1|TRBJ1-4|TRBV24-1
CATSDYREGATNEKPFF
TGTGCCACCAGTGATTACAGGGAGGGGGCAACTAATGAAAAACCGTTTTTT
>few|.|TRBJ2-5|TRBV2
CATTSVEARGTETQYF
TGTGCCACCACGTCCGTAGAAGCCAGGGGTACGGAGACCCAGTACTTC
>few|.|TRBJ2-7|TRBV3-1
CASSYGPSYEQYF
TGTGCCAGCAGCTACGGGCCATCCTACGAGCAGTACTTC
>.|TRBD1|TRBJ2-4|TRBV28
CASSTPGQGNIQYF
TGTGCCAGCAGTACTCCGGGACAGGGGAACATTCAGTACTTC
>few|.|TRBJ1-5|TRBV6-1
CASMTGPNQPQHF
TGTGCCAGCATGACAGGACCCAATCAGCCCCAGCATTTT
>.|.|TRBJ2-2|TRBV5-1
CASSPSAGLTGELFF
TGCGCCAGCAGCCCCTCCGCGGGGTTGACCGGGGAGCTGTTTTTT
>few|.|TRBJ2-1|TRBV12-3/TRBV12-4
CASSRYVVARDEGNEQFF
TGTGCCAGCTCCCGTTACGTGGTAGCGCGGGATGAAGGGAATGAGCAGTTCTTC
>few|TRBD1|TRBJ2-6|TRBV12-3/TRBV12-4
CASSRGPSGANVLTF
TGTGCCAGTTCCAGGGGGCCCTCTGGGGCCAACGTCCTGACTTTC